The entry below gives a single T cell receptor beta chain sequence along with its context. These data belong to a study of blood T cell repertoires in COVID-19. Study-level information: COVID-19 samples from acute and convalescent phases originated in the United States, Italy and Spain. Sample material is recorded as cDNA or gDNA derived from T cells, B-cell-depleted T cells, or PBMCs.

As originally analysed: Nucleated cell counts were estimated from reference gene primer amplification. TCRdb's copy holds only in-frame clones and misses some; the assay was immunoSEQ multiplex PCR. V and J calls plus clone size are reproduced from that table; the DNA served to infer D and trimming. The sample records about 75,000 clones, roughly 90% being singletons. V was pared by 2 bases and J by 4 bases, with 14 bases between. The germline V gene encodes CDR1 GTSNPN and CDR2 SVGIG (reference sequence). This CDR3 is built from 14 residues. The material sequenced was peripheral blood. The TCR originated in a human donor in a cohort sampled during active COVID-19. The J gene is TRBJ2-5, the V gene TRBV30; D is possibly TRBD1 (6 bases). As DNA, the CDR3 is TGTGCCTGGAGTACGCAGACAGGTCGAGAGACCCAGTACTTC. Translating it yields CAWSTQTGRETQYF.